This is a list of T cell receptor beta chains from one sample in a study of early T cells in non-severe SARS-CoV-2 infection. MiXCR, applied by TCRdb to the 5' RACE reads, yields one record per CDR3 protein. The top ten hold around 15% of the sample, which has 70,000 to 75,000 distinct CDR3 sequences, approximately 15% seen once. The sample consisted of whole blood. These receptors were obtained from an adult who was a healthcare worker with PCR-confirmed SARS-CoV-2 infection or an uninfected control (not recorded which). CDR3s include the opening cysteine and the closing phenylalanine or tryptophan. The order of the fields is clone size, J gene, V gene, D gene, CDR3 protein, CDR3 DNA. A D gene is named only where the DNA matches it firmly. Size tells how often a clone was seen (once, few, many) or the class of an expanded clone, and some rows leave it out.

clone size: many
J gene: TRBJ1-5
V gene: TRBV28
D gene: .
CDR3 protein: CASSWPRGAGQPQHF
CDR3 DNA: TGTGCCAGCAGTTGGCCAAGGGGGGCGGGGCAGCCCCAGCATTTT

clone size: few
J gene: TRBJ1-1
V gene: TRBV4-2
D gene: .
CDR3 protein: CASSQDWDRYTEAFF
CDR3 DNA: TGTGCCAGCAGCCAAGATTGGGATAGGTACACTGAAGCTTTCTTT

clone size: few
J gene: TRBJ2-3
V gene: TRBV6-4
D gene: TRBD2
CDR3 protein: CASSDGSGGPGDTQYF
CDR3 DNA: TGTGCCAGCAGTGACGGAAGCGGGGGGCCCGGGGATACGCAGTATTTT

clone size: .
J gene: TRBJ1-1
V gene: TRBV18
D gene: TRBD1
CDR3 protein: CASSLSRDRDYTEAFF
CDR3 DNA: TGTGCCAGCTCACTGTCCCGGGACAGGGATTACACTGAAGCTTTCTTT

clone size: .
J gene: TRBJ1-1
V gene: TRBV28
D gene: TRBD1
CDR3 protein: CASGFRTGGYTEAFF
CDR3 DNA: TGTGCCAGCGGGTTTAGGACAGGCGGGTACACTGAAGCTTTCTTT

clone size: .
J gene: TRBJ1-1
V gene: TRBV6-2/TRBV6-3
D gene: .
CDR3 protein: CASSWSGTEAFF
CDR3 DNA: TGTGCCAGCAGTTGGTCCGGCACTGAAGCTTTCTTT

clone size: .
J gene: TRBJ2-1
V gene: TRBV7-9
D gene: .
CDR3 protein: CASSFGGGVRVDEQFF
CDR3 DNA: TGTGCCAGCAGCTTTGGGGGCGGAGTTCGGGTCGATGAGCAGTTCTTC

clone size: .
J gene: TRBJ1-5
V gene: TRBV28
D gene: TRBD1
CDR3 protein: CASSLRQGYQPQHF
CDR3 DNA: TGTGCCAGCAGTTTGAGACAGGGGTATCAGCCCCAGCATTTT

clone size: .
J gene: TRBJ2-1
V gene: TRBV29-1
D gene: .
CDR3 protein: CSVGEGAYNEQFF
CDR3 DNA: TGCAGCGTCGGGGAGGGGGCCTACAATGAGCAGTTCTTC

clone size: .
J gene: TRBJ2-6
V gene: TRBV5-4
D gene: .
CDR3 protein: CASSLGDGGSGANVLTF
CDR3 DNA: TGTGCCAGCAGCTTGGGGGACGGTGGCTCTGGGGCCAACGTCCTGACTTTC